Listed below are T cell receptor beta chains from one sample, sequenced in a study of shared clonotypes between healthy human individuals. Measured with immunoSEQ multiplex PCR; TCRdb has only the in-frame clones, and not every one. Counted here are about 2,500,000 clones, approximately 90% occurring once; the ten biggest clones make up around 0.15%. Sequencing input: naive CD4+ T cells sorted from blood. All receptors come from a man aged 18 to 29 in good health. Each CDR3 is given with its conserved first and last residue. The order of the fields is V gene, J gene, clone size, D gene, CDR3 length, CDR3 DNA, CDR3 protein. A D gene is named only where the DNA matches it firmly. Clone size appears in some rows only: once, few, many, or a class for an expanded clone.

>TRBV5-1|TRBJ2-3|-|-|14
TGCGCCAGCAGCTGGGCGGGGGCCACAGATACGCAGTATTTT
CASSWAGATDTQYF
>TRBV7-2|TRBJ2-5|-|-|14
TGTGCCAGCAGCTTTGGGGGGGCAATGGAGACCCAGTACTTC
CASSFGGAMETQYF
>TRBV5-1|TRBJ1-2|-|TRBD1|14
TGCGCCAGCAGCTTGGGAGGGGGCTCCTATGGCTACACCTTC
CASSLGGGSYGYTF
>TRBV10-3|TRBJ1-1|-|TRBD1|16
TGTGCCATCAGTCTGAACGGACAGGGTTTGGCCACTGAAGCTTTCTTT
CAISLNGQGLATEAFF
>TRBV6-6|TRBJ2-5|-|TRBD1|14
TGTGCCAGCAGCGAAAGGACAGGGGGAGAGACCCAGTACTTC
CASSERTGGETQYF
>TRBV6-5|TRBJ1-5|-|-|14
TGTGCCAGCAGTTACGCGCGAGGCAATCAGCCCCAGCATTTT
CASSYARGNQPQHF
>TRBV7-9|TRBJ2-3|once|TRBD1|17
TGTGCCAGCAGCTTAGGATCCGGGACAGGGGTTGGAGATACGCAGTATTTT
CASSLGSGTGVGDTQYF
>TRBV29-1|TRBJ1-4|-|TRBD1|14
TGCAGCGTTTCAACAGGGGGCGCGGGTGAAAAACTGTTTTTT
CSVSTGGAGEKLFF
>TRBV28|TRBJ2-7|few|-|13
TGTGCCAGCACCACATCCAGAGCCTACGAGCAGTACTTC
CASTTSRAYEQYF
>TRBV19|TRBJ1-6|-|-|14
TGTGCCAGTAGTATGGCAGAAAAGAATTCACCCCTCCACTTT
CASSMAEKNSPLHF
>TRBV18|TRBJ2-7|-|-|15
TGTGCCAGCTCACCACTCAGCCGGGGGCCCCACGAGCAGTACTTC
CASSPLSRGPHEQYF
>TRBV5-4|TRBJ2-7|-|TRBD2|16
TGTGCCAGCAGCCCCGGGACTAGCGGAAGAGCCTACGAGCAGTACTTC
CASSPGTSGRAYEQYF
>TRBV5-4|TRBJ2-5|once|TRBD2|17
TGTGCCAGCAGCTTGCCCCTAGCGGGGGGGCCGGAAGAGACCCAGTACTTC
CASSLPLAGGPEETQYF
>TRBV9|TRBJ1-3|-|-|14
TGTGCCAGCAGCGTAGATGGGTTCGAAAACACCATATATTTT
CASSVDGFENTIYF
>TRBV7-2|TRBJ2-3|-|-|16
TGTGCCAGCAGCTTAGCGGGAGGTTCTGTCACAGATACGCAGTATTTT
CASSLAGGSVTDTQYF
>TRBV6-1|TRBJ2-5|-|-|15
TGTGCCAGCAGTACCAACGGACGGGCCCAAGAGACCCAGTACTTC
CASSTNGRAQETQYF
>TRBV10-3|TRBJ2-7|-|-|15
TGTGCCATCAGTGAGTCGATCGGGCTGGGGTACGAGCAGTACTTC
CAISESIGLGYEQYF
>TRBV5-1|TRBJ2-7|-|TRBD1|14
TGCGCCAGCAGCTTCGGGACAGGGTTTGTCGAGCAGTACTTC
CASSFGTGFVEQYF
>TRBV5-1|TRBJ1-4|-|TRBD1|15
TGCGCCAGCAGCTTGGCAGGGGGGACTAATGAAAAACTGTTTTTT
CASSLAGGTNEKLFF
>TRBV25-1|TRBJ2-7|-|TRBD2|16
TGTGCCAGCAGTGACCCGGGGGGGGAGCACCCCTACGAGCAGTACTTC
CASSDPGGEHPYEQYF
>TRBV5-1|TRBJ1-6|-|-|16
TGCGCCAGCAGCTCGGGACTGGACGCCTATAATTCACCCCTCCACTTT
CASSSGLDAYNSPLHF
>TRBV19|TRBJ1-1|-|-|15
TGTGCCAGTAGTATGGACGGGGGGAAGTACACTGAAGCTTTCTTT
CASSMDGGKYTEAFF
>TRBV5-4|TRBJ2-3|-|TRBD2|15
TGTGCCAGCAGCCGTAGCGGGACTAGCACAGATACGCAGTATTTT
CASSRSGTSTDTQYF
>TRBV5-4|TRBJ1-5|-|-|15
TGTGCCAGCAGCTTGGGCGTAAATAGCAATCAGCCCCAGCATTTT
CASSLGVNSNQPQHF
>TRBV9|TRBJ2-1|-|TRBD2|16
TGTGCCAGCAGCGTAGCCCCTAGCGGGGGGGCCAATGAGCAGTTCTTC
CASSVAPSGGANEQFF
>TRBV7-2|TRBJ1-5|once|-|16
TGTGCCAGCAGCTTAGACAACAGAGGGTATCATCAGCCCCAGCATTTT
CASSLDNRGYHQPQHF
>TRBV5-1|TRBJ2-3|-|TRBD1|15
TGCGCCAGCAGCTTGGCGGGACAGGGAACAGATACGCAGTATTTT
CASSLAGQGTDTQYF
>TRBV10-3|TRBJ2-5|once|TRBD2|13
TGTGCCATCACTAGCGGGATCCAAGAGACCCAGTACTTC
CAITSGIQETQYF
>TRBV5-1|TRBJ2-3|-|-|15
TGCGCCAGCAGCTTGGCCGGGGTCAGCACAGATACGCAGTATTTT
CASSLAGVSTDTQYF
>TRBV21-1|TRBJ2-7|-|-|13
TGTGCCAGCAGCAAAAGGCAGGACTACGAGCAGTACTTC
CASSKRQDYEQYF
>TRBV10-3|TRBJ1-1|-|-|15
TGTGCCATCGCCCAAATTGGCGTAAGTAGCACTGAAGCTTTCTTT
CAIAQIGVSSTEAFF
>TRBV7-3|TRBJ2-5|-|TRBD2|15
TGTGCCAGCAGCTCCACCGGGACTAGCGGAGAGACCCAGTACTTC
CASSSTGTSGETQYF
>TRBV30|TRBJ2-7|-|-|14
TGTGCCTGGAGTGACAACTACCTCTCCTACGAGCAGTACTTC
CAWSDNYLSYEQYF
>TRBV5-4|TRBJ2-5|-|TRBD1|16
TGTGCCAGCAGCGCGGAGTGGGACAGGGCGCAAGAGACCCAGTACTTC
CASSAEWDRAQETQYF
>TRBV7-9|TRBJ1-1|-|-|14
TGTGCCAGCAGCCCGATCACAGGGTTAACTGAAGCTTTCTTT
CASSPITGLTEAFF
>TRBV10-3|TRBJ2-3|-|TRBD2|14
TGTGCCATCAGCTCTAGCGGACCCACAGATACGCAGTATTTT
CAISSSGPTDTQYF
>TRBV7-9|TRBJ1-5|-|-|13
TGTGCCAGCAGCTACGCCAACGGTCAGCCCCAGCATTTT
CASSYANGQPQHF
>TRBV2|TRBJ1-1|-|-|13
TGTGCCAGCACTATTAAGGCGAACACTGAAGCTTTCTTT
CASTIKANTEAFF
>TRBV6-5|TRBJ2-7|once|TRBD1|13
TGTGCCAGCAGTTTGACAGGGTCCTACGAGCAGTACTTC
CASSLTGSYEQYF
>TRBV5-1|TRBJ2-3|-|-|18
TGCGCCAGCAGCTCCCCCGGTTTTGCCCGATCCTCCGCAGATACGCAGTATTTT
CASSSPGFARSSADTQYF
>TRBV6-5|TRBJ1-1|-|-|12
TGTGCCAGCAGTTACGGAAGTGGTGAAGCTTTCTTT
CASSYGSGEAFF
>TRBV2|TRBJ1-1|-|-|14
TGTGCCAGCAGTGAAACAAATAGAAACACTGAAGCTTTCTTT
CASSETNRNTEAFF
>TRBV2|TRBJ2-7|-|-|13
TGTGCCAGCAGTGAAAGGGCTGTCTACGAGCAGTACTTC
CASSERAVYEQYF
>TRBV7-2|TRBJ2-7|once|TRBD2|16
TGTGCCAGCAGCCGCAACCCGGGACTAGTGCCCTACGAGCAGTACTTC
CASSRNPGLVPYEQYF
>TRBV2|TRBJ2-7|-|-|14
TGTGCCAGCACCCCTAGACAGACATCCTACGAGCAGTACTTC
CASTPRQTSYEQYF